Listed here are 24 T cell receptor beta chains from one sample, sequenced in a study of blood T cell repertoires in COVID-19. Clones were read by immunoSEQ multiplex PCR, and TCRdb kept only the in-frame ones, dropping some. The data hold about 80,000 clones, with about 87% observed a single time. The specimen was peripheral blood. These receptors were taken from a woman older than 75 with acute or convalescent COVID-19.

The chain joins TRBV5-6 to TRBJ2-7; D not certain. The CDR3 runs to 13 residues. V lost 4 bases and J 5 bases, leaving 13 bases between the germline ends. Per the germline V gene, CDR1 is SGHDT and CDR2 is YYEEEE. This chain's CDR3 is CASSRLARDEQYF. The CDR3, as DNA: TGTGCCAGCAGCCGGCTCGCTCGGGACGAGCAGTACTTC.

This rearrangement joins TRBV2 to TRBJ2-3; 9 bases fit TRBD2. The CDR3 loop spans 15 amino acids. V trimming: 4 bases; J trimming: 0 bases; junction bases outside the gene matches: 2. CDR1 SNHLY and CDR2 FYNNEI come from the germline V gene. CDR3 sequence (DNA): TGTGCCAGCAGTGTTAGCGGGGGTAGCACAGATACGCAGTATTTT. Translated: CASSVSGGSTDTQYF.

This chain links TRBV19 with TRBJ2-3; D remains unclear. CDR1 is LNHDA, CDR2 SQIVND, per germline (reference sequence). Trimming took 5 bases from V and 3 from J, leaving 6 bases between them. The CDR3 covers 12 residues. The CDR3 here is CASSSQTDTQYF. DNA for the CDR3: TGTGCCAGTAGTTCCCAAACAGATACGCAGTATTTT.

The chain's CDR3 is CASSLRGYEQYF. The CDR3 nucleotides read TGTGCCAGCAGCCTCAGGGGCTACGAGCAGTACTTC. The chain recombines TRBV13 with TRBJ2-7, with D possibly being TRBD1 (6 bases). CDR3 length: 12 amino acids. V lost 5 bases and J 3 bases, leaving 8 bases between the germline ends. The germline CDR1 and CDR2 sequences are PRHDT and FYEKMQ (reference sequence).

There are a few counts of this clone. This chain links TRBV3-1 (or the pseudogene TRBV3-2) with TRBJ2-7, with 9 bases matching TRBD1. The CDR3 runs to 14 residues. Unmatched junction bases numbered 1, after V lost 3 bases and J lost 1 base. Germline assignment: CDR1 LGHDT and CDR2 YNNKEL (reference sequence). The CDR3 DNA is TGTGCCAGCAGCCAGGACAGGGGTTCCTACGAGCAGTACTTC. Amino acids: CASSQDRGSYEQYF.

The chain joins TRBV10-3 to TRBJ2-1; TRBD1 matches 10 bases. Germline CDR1 is ENHRY and CDR2 is SYGVKD. The length of the CDR3 is 15 residues. V gave up 5 bases and J gave up 7 bases; unmatched junction bases: 8. The CDR3 is CAISFGTGVRNEQFF. The CDR3 DNA reads as TGTGCCATCAGTTTCGGGACAGGGGTTAGGAATGAGCAGTTCTTC.

This CDR3 is CASSYDGTSRGNGYTF. CDR3 sequence (DNA): TGTGCCAGCAGTTACGACGGGACATCCAGGGGCAATGGCTACACCTTC. The V gene is TRBV6-5, the J gene TRBJ1-2; possible D gene TRBD1, 6 bases. Germline lookup yields CDR1 MNHEY and CDR2 SVGAGI. The CDR3 has 16 residues. Trimming cost V 2 bases and J 6 bases, with 19 bases left between them.

The chain links TRBV6-5 to TRBJ2-1; TRBD2 matches at 8 bases. Germline loops: CDR1 MNHEY, CDR2 SVGAGI. This CDR3 has 14 residues. V lost 6 bases and J lost 5; bases outside the gene matches: 6. CDR3 in DNA: TGTGCCAGCAGGACTAGCGAATGGGACAATGAGCAGTTCTTC. This gives the protein CASRTSEWDNEQFF.

This chain uses TRBV18 with TRBJ2-7; 10 nucleotides match TRBD1. The V gene's germline CDR1 is KGHSH and CDR2 LQKENI. The V gene end was trimmed by 5 bases and the J gene end by 0 bases; junction bases not matched to a gene: 1. The length of the CDR3 is 14 residues. Written as DNA, the CDR3 is TGTGCCAGCTCAGGACAGGGGGGCTCCTACGAGCAGTACTTC. This gives the protein CASSGQGGSYEQYF.

The rearrangement links TRBV5-1 to TRBJ2-7, with no clear D. The germline V gene has CDR1 SGHRS and CDR2 YFSETQ. The CDR3 runs to 14 residues. Between the trimmed V and J ends, which lost 0 bases and 2 bases, there was a span of 9 bases. CDR3 region: CASSLAPGPYEQYF. The CDR3 DNA is TGCGCCAGCAGCTTGGCGCCAGGCCCCTACGAGCAGTACTTC.

CDR3 loop: CASSFRGGELFF. Here the CDR3 DNA reads TGTGCCAGCAGCTTCAGGGGCGGGGAGCTGTTTTTT. The chain has TRBV7-6 and TRBJ2-2, with D possibly TRBD1 on 6 matching bases. V was cut by 3 bases and J by 7 bases, with 6 bases left in between. CDR3 length: 12 residues. Germline V gives CDR1 SGHVS, CDR2 FNYEAQ.

The rearrangement uses TRBV30 and TRBJ2-7; 10 nucleotides match TRBD1. With 2 bases clipped from V and 4 bases from J, the junction kept 2 bases outside the gene matches. Germline values: CDR1 GTSNPN, CDR2 SVGIG (reference sequence). This CDR3 region has 13 residues. The CDR3, as DNA: TGTGCCTGGAGTTGGGACAGGGGATACGAGCAGTACTTC. Translated, it gives CAWSWDRGYEQYF. The full variable domain, rest sourced from reference TRBV30 and TRBJ2-7, is SQTIHQWPATLVQPVGSPLSLECTVEGTSNPNLYWYRQAAGRGLQLLFYSVGIGQISSEVPQNLSASRPQDRQFILSSKKLLLSDSGFYLCAWSWDRGYEQYFGPGTRLTVT.

The chain is built from TRBV30 and TRBJ1-1; no definite D call. The CDR3 is 13 amino acids. CDR1 and CDR2 (germline): GTSNPN, SVGIG (reference sequence). Between the trimmed V and J ends, which lost 4 bases and 10 bases, there was a span of 19 bases. CDR3 protein: CAWIGSVGFGAFF. CDR3 DNA: TGTGCCTGGATTGGCAGTGTGGGCTTCGGAGCTTTCTTT.

The V gene is TRBV6-2 or TRBV6-3, the J gene TRBJ2-7, with 9 nucleotides matching TRBD2. The CDR3 contains 15 residues. V was clipped by 2 bases and J by 5 bases; unmatched bases: 7. In germline, CDR1 is MNHEY, CDR2 SVGEGT. As DNA, the CDR3 is TGTGCCAGCAGTTACCCGAGGGGCGGGAGGGACGAGCAGTACTTC. Its protein is CASSYPRGGRDEQYF.

This rearrangement joins TRBV4-3 to TRBJ2-3; the D gene is possibly TRBD2 (6 bases). CDR1 and CDR2 (germline): LGHNA, YSLEER. The CDR3 covers 17 residues. V was cut by 1 base and J by 3 bases, with 17 bases left in between. The CDR3 region is CASSQGLQPGVTDTQYF. Here the CDR3 DNA reads TGCGCCAGCAGCCAAGGATTGCAGCCGGGGGTAACAGATACGCAGTATTTT.

This clone was recorded once. The V and J genes are TRBV11-2 and TRBJ2-7; TRBD2 agrees at 7 bases. The ends lost 2 bases at V and 4 bases at J; junction bases unmatched: 17. The CDR3 length is 18 residues. Per the germline V gene, CDR1 is SGHAT and CDR2 is FQNNGV. In DNA form, the CDR3 reads TGTGCCAGCAGCTTAAGATCTATCCGAGGCGGGAGTACTTACGAGCAGTACTTC. Encoded protein: CASSLRSIRGGSTYEQYF.

The chain joins TRBV5-4 to TRBJ1-1, with TRBD1 matching 9 bases. Trimming removed 4 bases from V and 3 bases from J; junction bases left unmatched: 4. CDR3 length: 14 residues. CDR1 is SGHNT and CDR2 is YYREEE in the germline V gene (reference sequence). The DNA for the CDR3 is TGTGCCAGCAGCGACAGGGGGAGGCACACTGAAGCTTTCTTT. Translating it yields CASSDRGRHTEAFF. The full variable domain, with the rest looked up from reference TRBV5-4 and TRBJ1-1, is ETGVTQSPTHLIKTRGQQVTLRCSSQSGHNTVSWYQQALGQGPQFIFQYYREEENGRGNFPPRFSGLQFPNYSSELNVNALELDDSALYLCASSDRGRHTEAFFGQGTRLTVV.

This clone was seen a single time. V usage is TRBV6-5 and J usage is TRBJ2-7, with 7 positions matching TRBD1. Germline V CDR1 and CDR2: MNHEY, SVGAGI. The CDR3 length is 15 residues. Trimming at V came to 2 bases and at J to 3 bases, leaving 7 bases not matched to a gene. DNA of the CDR3: TGTGCCAGCAGTTACGTGGCAGGGGGAAGCTACGAGCAGTACTTC. Translation: CASSYVAGGSYEQYF.

This rearrangement joins TRBV29-1 to TRBJ1-4, with D perhaps TRBD1 (6 bases). V lost 7 bases and J 0 bases, leaving 15 bases between the germline ends. The V gene's germline CDR1 is SQVTM and CDR2 ANQGSEA. The CDR3 is made up of 15 amino acids. CDR3 amino acids: CSASGRGATNEKLFF. DNA for the CDR3: TGCAGCGCCTCGGGCAGGGGTGCAACTAATGAAAAACTGTTTTTT.

The rearrangement uses TRBV6-6 and TRBJ2-3; TRBD2 agrees at 9 bases. CDR1 MNHNY and CDR2 SVGAGI come from the germline V gene (reference sequence). Trimming at V came to 2 bases and at J to 5 bases, leaving 8 bases not matched to a gene. This CDR3 has 16 residues. In DNA, the CDR3 is TGTGCCAGCAGTTACGTAGGCGGGAGGGCCGGAGATACGCAGTATTTT. It translates to CASSYVGGRAGDTQYF.

The CDR3 bases are TGTGCCTGGAGCTATAGGAGGGGTCGAAACACCGGGGAGCTGTTTTTT. This translates into CAWSYRRGRNTGELFF. V is TRBV30 and J is TRBJ2-2; perhaps TRBD2 as D (6 bases). Trimming removed 3 bases from V and 2 bases from J, with 16 bases in between. The CDR3 sequence is 16 residues long. CDR1 and CDR2 (germline): GTSNPN, SVGIG (reference sequence).

This chain uses TRBV9 with TRBJ2-2; 8 nucleotides agree with TRBD1. With 3 bases clipped from V and 1 base from J, the junction kept 8 bases outside the gene matches. The germline V gene has CDR1 SGDLS and CDR2 YYNGEE. The CDR3 contains 17 residues. Written as DNA, the CDR3 is TGTGCCAGCAGCGCCCGCCGGGACAGGATGAACACCGGGGAGCTGTTTTTT. Its translation: CASSARRDRMNTGELFF.

The chain carries TRBV11-2 and TRBJ1-1; 7 bases match TRBD1. The CDR3 consists of 15 residues. Trimming took 2 bases from V and 1 from J; bases not matched to a gene: 4. CDR1 is SGHAT, CDR2 FQNNGV, per germline. CDR3 residues: CASSLSRGRNTEAFF. The CDR3 bases are TGTGCCAGCAGCTTAAGCAGGGGGAGGAACACTGAAGCTTTCTTT.

The gene calls are TRBV7-9 and TRBJ2-7; 7 bases line up with TRBD1. The CDR3 length is 15 residues. V shed 1 base, J shed 3 bases, and the junction held 6 bases outside the gene matches. Per the germline V gene, CDR1 is SEHNR and CDR2 is FQNEAQ (reference sequence). The CDR3 DNA reads TGTGCCAGCAGCTTAGGACAGGGTCTGAGCTACGAGCAGTACTTC. As protein: CASSLGQGLSYEQYF.